This T cell receptor (beta chain) comes out of a study of blood T cell repertoires in COVID-19 (dated by TCRdb to 2020 to 2021). Some background on the complete study: Collaborator samples came from the United States, Italy and Spain and covered acute and convalescent phases of COVID-19. The prospective study material was composed of cDNA or gDNA derived from T cells, B-cell-depleted T cells, or PBMCs. A de-identified subject ID, COVID-19 status, age in years and sex were almost always included in the sample metadata. Samples came from the ongoing ImmuneRACE study (first 160 participants) plus 1,254 subjects from 6 global collaborators. Where available, HLA class I and class II types were taken from metadata supplied by the sample provider and were not determined by assay-based typing. Deeply sampled blood TCRbeta repertoires from subjects exposed to, actively infected with, or recovered from COVID-19 were included in the dataset. A freely available public database, intended as a resource for researchers studying the immune response to SARS-CoV-2, is where the repertoires were released. Overall results and qualifications from the work: The amount of clinical and demographic metadata varied by source and participant and was provided uncurated.

Including the terminal cysteine and phenylalanine, the CDR3 comprises 14 residues. CDR3 DNA only is kept here, 42 bases in frame from base 1. V is shortened by 4 bases, J by 3 bases, and the region joining them spans 12 bases. The CDR1 and CDR2 encoded by the germline V gene are KGHSH and LQKENI. TCRbeta CDR3 regions were amplified from genomic DNA using the immunoSEQ Assay, a bias-controlled multiplex PCR. The authors' analysis ran thus. Nucleated cell counts per sample were estimated from amplification of reference gene primers within the assay. To quantify the absolute abundance of each unique TCRbeta CDR3 rearrangement, sequence reads were collapsed and filtered. For each sample, productive Simpson clonality was calculated as the square root of Simpson's diversity index across productive rearrangements. Imported from immuneACCESS, the table was reduced by TCRdb to in-frame sequences with V and J called. These copies leave out some clones; in studies compared against another copy, an unresolved V gene accounts for under half, and the cause of the remainder is not known. V, J and clone size are those of that table, while D and trimming were read from the DNA. The sample yields some 73,000 clones; about 88% were counted once. 6.3% of the sample goes to the ten largest clones.

A note on this clone: Its antigen specificity is not known. Per-nucleotide qualities are absent, and no much larger clonotype sits a single base away.

One collaborating source in Seattle enrolled patients during active infection and followed them longitudinally through the course of disease. Whole blood was collected in K2EDTA tubes by collaborating institutions according to the institutions' own protocols. For TCRbeta analysis, collaborators shipped samples in one of three forms: frozen whole blood, isolated PBMCs, or DNA extracted from either of those sample types. This TCR was sampled from an elderly man with COVID-19, enrolled during active disease. Material for sequencing was peripheral blood. The chain couples TRBV18 to TRBJ1-2; a tentative D call is TRBD1 (6 bases match). The nucleotide sequence is given as TGTGCCAGCTCACAATACGCAGGGGACTATGGCTACACCTTC. This gives the protein CASSQYAGDYGYTF.